This T cell receptor (beta chain) was identified during a study of a mutant IDH1 vaccine in newly diagnosed glioma. Study overall: Vaccinations were initiated 4-6 weeks following radiotherapy alone, or were given together with temozolomide cycles. Previous treatment comprised radiotherapy, temozolomide, or both, mostly both. Treated patients had a mean age of roughly 39 years and a roughly 60% male, about 38% female split.

TCRdb's copy holds only in-frame clones and misses some; the assay was immunoSEQ multiplex PCR. The sample gives some 130,000 clones, just under 80% of which show up once; about 5.5% is in the top ten. Turning to this clone: As yet, its antigen is unknown.

General study results and limits: Pseudoprogression showed no apparent link to changes in top peripheral T cell clonotypes.

Regarding time point: week 11, during vaccination. A 20-mer mutant IDH1 peptide at 300 ug was injected subcutaneously with topical imiquimod. Germline V gene sequence: CDR1 SGDLS, CDR2 YYNGEE. The J segment lost 4 bases and the V segment lost 3 bases, leaving 7 bases of the junction unmatched. CDR3 size: 16 residues. The input for sequencing was PBMCs, taken from a glioma patient whose treatment included an IDH1 peptide vaccine. This receptor was obtained from a man aged 40-49 years with glioma. The gene calls are TRBV9 and TRBJ2-5, with 12 bases aligning to TRBD2. In DNA, the CDR3 is TGTGCCAGCAGCGGTACGGGACTAGCGGGTTCAGAGACCCAGTACTTC. This sequence encodes CASSGTGLAGSETQYF.